Each of the 17 T cell receptor beta chains below was sequenced from the same sample in a study of OX40 agonist ivuxolimab in advanced cancers. The method was immunoSEQ multiplex PCR; TCRdb's version includes in-frame clones alone and lacks a portion of them. This table has tens of thousands of clones, 75% to 90% appearing once. The sequences come from CD4+ or CD8+ T cells sorted from blood, collected in a trial of the OX40 agonist ivuxolimab. The receptors shown here come from an adult with an advanced solid tumor such as melanoma, head and neck, liver or kidney cancer.

This clone appeared many times. The V call is TRBV9, the J call TRBJ2-7; 8 bases are a match to TRBD1. The germline CDR1 and CDR2 sequences are SGDLS and YYNGEE. Losses at the gene ends were 2 bases for V and 4 bases for J; bases not matched to a gene: 2. This CDR3 comprises 13 residues. This CDR3 reads CASSVRGHYEQYF. The CDR3 DNA follows: TGTGCCAGCAGCGTCAGGGGGCATTACGAGCAGTACTTC.

This clone showed up just once. The chain has TRBV19 and TRBJ2-5; D tentatively fits TRBD1 or TRBD2 (7 bases each). CDR3 size: 14 residues. V was shortened by 4 bases and J by 2 bases, with 11 bases between the two germline ends. Germline values: CDR1 LNHDA, CDR2 SQIVND (reference sequence). CDR3 in DNA: TGTGCCAGTAGTAACAGGGGAGGGCAAGAGACCCAGTACTTC. Translating it yields CASSNRGGQETQYF.

This clone was detected a few times. V gene TRBV5-6 combines with J gene TRBJ2-7, with TRBD1 matching over 11 bases. The CDR3 extends over 16 amino acids. J was trimmed by 4 bases and V by 4 bases; bases with no gene match: 10. The V gene's germline CDR1 is SGHDT and CDR2 YYEEEE. The CDR3 loop is CASSPGGTGGVYEQYF. The CDR3 bases are TGTGCCAGCAGCCCCGGGGGGACAGGGGGTGTTTACGAGCAGTACTTC.

The J gene is TRBJ1-6, the V gene TRBV6-4; D might be TRBD1 (5 bases). Germline CDR1 is MRHNA and CDR2 is SNTAGT. Between the trimmed V and J ends, which lost 6 bases and 8 bases, there was a span of 17 bases. This CDR3 is 15 amino acids long. Written as DNA, the CDR3 is TGTGCCAGCAGGAAAGGGGAGGGGTTAGATTCACCCCTCCACTTT. It specifies CASRKGEGLDSPLHF.

V is TRBV5-8 and J is TRBJ1-1; no clear D. CDR1 and CDR2 from the germline V gene are SGHTS and YDEGEE. This CDR3 is built from 15 residues. Trimming took off 1 base at V and 7 bases at J, with 17 bases between the two ends. CDR3 in DNA: TGTGCCAGCAGCTTGTACCCGGGTCTCGTGGGTGAAGCTTTCTTT. This encodes CASSLYPGLVGEAFF.

V usage is TRBV13 and J usage is TRBJ1-2; TRBD1 aligns across 8 bases. Germline assignment: CDR1 PRHDT and CDR2 FYEKMQ (reference sequence). J was trimmed by 4 bases and V by 10 bases; bases with no gene match: 5. The CDR3 has 12 residues. CDR3 DNA sequence: TGTGCCAACAACAGGGGGATCTATGGCTACACCTTC. Protein sequence: CANNRGIYGYTF.

This clone was seen a few times. The rearrangement links TRBV6-1 to TRBJ2-7; D is possibly TRBD1 (5 bases). Germline V CDR1 and CDR2: MNHNS, SASEGT. The CDR3 covers 11 residues. V was pared by 8 bases and J by 3 bases, with 8 bases between. The CDR3 bases are TGTGCCAGCGGGGCCAACTACGAGCAGTACTTC. Its translation: CASGANYEQYF.

The V gene is TRBV6-1, the J gene TRBJ1-4; D not resolved. The germline V and J ends were trimmed by 2 bases and 0 bases, with 10 bases remaining between them. The length of the CDR3 is 16 residues. Germline assignment: CDR1 MNHNS and CDR2 SASEGT. CDR3 sequence: CASSEWITATNEKLFF. CDR3 nucleotide sequence: TGTGCCAGCAGTGAATGGATAACCGCAACTAATGAAAAACTGTTTTTT.

The gene calls are TRBV2 and TRBJ1-3, with D uncertain. Trimming cost V 6 bases and J 0 bases, with 12 bases left between them. This CDR3 comprises 15 residues. CDR1 is SNHLY and CDR2 is FYNNEI in the germline V gene. The DNA for the CDR3 is TGTGCCAGCAGGGAGGACGGACGCTCTGGAAACACCATATATTTT. Protein product: CASREDGRSGNTIYF.

This chain joins TRBV6-5 and TRBJ2-7, with 9 bases fitting TRBD1. CDR3 size: 15 residues. Germline assignment: CDR1 MNHEY and CDR2 SVGAGI. The trim removed 6 bases at V and 4 bases at J, leaving 10 bases unmatched. The CDR3 loop is CASSLWDRAGYEQYF. In DNA, the CDR3 is TGTGCCAGCAGCCTCTGGGACAGGGCGGGGTACGAGCAGTACTTC.

The CDR3 sequence: CASSPRQLNTEAFF. The CDR3 DNA follows: TGCGCCAGCAGCCCCCGACAGCTGAACACTGAAGCTTTCTTT. V gene TRBV4-1 combines with J gene TRBJ1-1; TRBD1 might be the D (5 bases). V was shortened by 4 bases and J by 0 bases, with 9 bases between the two germline ends. Germline V gene sequence: CDR1 MGHRA, CDR2 YSYEKL. CDR3 size: 14 residues.

The rearrangement joins TRBV6-1 to TRBJ2-7; no reliable D call. CDR1 and CDR2 from the germline V gene are MNHNS and SASEGT. The germline V and J ends were trimmed by 5 bases and 6 bases, with 8 bases remaining between them. CDR3 length: 11 amino acids. The DNA for the CDR3 is TGTGCCAGCAGTTGGGTTGGCGAGCAGTACTTC. Translation gives CASSWVGEQYF.

The chain recombines TRBV7-9 with TRBJ2-5; the D gene is possibly TRBD2 (5 bases). Per the germline V gene, CDR1 is SEHNR and CDR2 is FQNEAQ (reference sequence). The CDR3 loop spans 14 amino acids. Trimming removed 5 bases from V and 3 bases from J, with 13 bases in between. The CDR3 loop is CASSPPGFEETQYF. The CDR3 region has the DNA TGTGCCAGCAGCCCACCGGGGTTTGAAGAGACCCAGTACTTC.

The chain employs TRBV7-9 and TRBJ2-5, with 7 bases aligning to TRBD1. J gave up 0 bases and V 9 bases, and 4 bases lay outside the gene matches. The germline V gene has CDR1 SEHNR and CDR2 FQNEAQ (reference sequence). The CDR3 runs to 13 residues. Here the CDR3 reads CASLQGYQETQYF. The DNA of the CDR3 is TGTGCCAGTTTACAGGGGTACCAAGAGACCCAGTACTTC. The full variable domain, rest sourced from reference TRBV7-9 and TRBJ2-5, is DTGVSQNPRHKITKRGQNVTFRCDPISEHNRLYWYRQTLGQGPEFLTYFQNEAQLEKSRLLSDRFSAERPKGSFSTLEIQRTEQGDSAMYLCASLQGYQETQYFGPGTRLLVL.

The chain has TRBV2 and TRBJ2-1; the D is unclear. The ends were cut back, 3 bases at V and 3 bases at J, with 9 bases in the middle. The V gene's germline CDR1 is SNHLY and CDR2 FYNNEI. The CDR3 length is 14 residues. Here the CDR3 DNA reads TGTGCCAGCAGTGACTTACAGTTCTACAATGAGCAGTTCTTC. Protein product: CASSDLQFYNEQFF.

The chain recombines TRBV7-9 with TRBJ2-3; the D is unclear. In germline, CDR1 is SEHNR, CDR2 FQNEAQ (reference sequence). Deletions cut 2 bases from V and 4 bases from J, with 4 bases between. This CDR3 has 12 amino acids. The CDR3 is CASSLQADTQYF. CDR3 nucleotides: TGTGCCAGCAGCTTACAAGCAGATACGCAGTATTTT.

The chain employs TRBV5-6 and TRBJ2-2; 9 bases are a match to TRBD1. The length of the CDR3 is 13 residues. CDR1 is SGHDT, CDR2 YYEEEE, per germline. V lost 5 bases to trimming and J lost 9 bases; unmatched junction nucleotides: 5. The CDR3 spells CASSPGQGRELFF. CDR3 sequence (DNA): TGTGCCAGCAGTCCGGGACAGGGACGGGAGCTGTTTTTT.